These 27 T cell receptor beta chains were sequenced from one sample in a study of shared clonotypes between healthy human individuals. Naive CD8 cells lacked CD45RO, underwent positive selection for CCR7 and left out terminally differentiated effector memory CD45RA+ cells. TCRdb's table, derived via immunoSEQ multiplex PCR, lists solely in-frame clones and lacks some. The sample lists about 800,000 clones, 96% occurring once. Sequenced input: naive CD8+ T cells sorted from blood. Receptors originate from a man under 40 in good health.

The chain couples TRBV9 to TRBJ2-1; 12 bases line up with TRBD2. The CDR3 spans 16 residues. With V trimmed by 2 bases and J by 8 bases, 8 bases remained unmatched. CDR1 is SGDLS, CDR2 YYNGEE, per germline. Here the CDR3 reads CASSVSTSGRFYEQFF. As DNA, the CDR3 is TGTGCCAGCAGCGTCTCCACTAGCGGGAGGTTCTATGAGCAGTTCTTC.

The genes are TRBV28 and TRBJ2-1, with TRBD2 identical over 12 bases. The CDR3 covers 17 residues. Trimming at V came to 3 bases and at J to 2 bases, leaving 5 bases not matched to a gene. CDR1 and CDR2 from the germline V gene are MDHEN and SYDVKM. The DNA for the CDR3 is TGTGCCAGCAGTTTTCGACTAGCGGGAGTACCCTACAATGAGCAGTTCTTC. Amino acids: CASSFRLAGVPYNEQFF.

This chain uses TRBV7-9 with TRBJ1-2; a possible D gene is TRBD1 (6 bases). Germline CDR1 and CDR2: SEHNR and FQNEAQ (reference sequence). V was cut by 4 bases and J by 6 bases, with 18 bases left in between. The CDR3 totals 15 residues. The chain's CDR3 is CASSSPGQTLNGYTF. CDR3 DNA: TGTGCCAGCAGCTCGCCGGGACAAACGCTCAATGGCTACACCTTC.

The V and J genes are TRBV5-1 and TRBJ2-7; TRBD2 matches 12 bases. Looked up from germline, CDR1 is SGHRS and CDR2 is YFSETQ. The CDR3 extends over 18 amino acids. V lost 0 bases and J lost 1; bases outside the gene matches: 8. CDR3 residues: CASSLAASGRAVSYEQYF. The CDR3 DNA sequence: TGCGCCAGCAGCTTGGCCGCTAGCGGGAGGGCCGTATCCTACGAGCAGTACTTC.

Only a few counts were recorded for this clone. The chain combines TRBV15 with TRBJ1-2; D ambiguous. Trimming took off 0 bases at V and 4 bases at J, with 12 bases between the two ends. The CDR3 length is 15 residues. CDR1 and CDR2 from the germline V gene are LNHNV and YYDKDF (reference sequence). The CDR3 sequence: CATSRDPSPGYGYTF. For the CDR3, the DNA is TGTGCCACCAGCAGAGATCCCAGTCCTGGCTATGGCTACACCTTC.

The chain is built from TRBV7-6 and TRBJ1-2, with D unresolved. Trimming left V 5 bases short and J 3 bases short, with 28 bases between. The length of the CDR3 is 19 residues. Germline V CDR1 and CDR2: SGHVS, FNYEAQ. CDR3 sequence reads: CASSAYPPQNTLQHYGYTF. The DNA for the CDR3 is TGTGCCAGCAGCGCATATCCCCCCCAAAACACCTTACAACACTATGGCTACACCTTC.

The rearrangement uses TRBV5-1 and TRBJ2-1, with no clear D. This CDR3 is built from 15 residues. The germline V and J ends were trimmed by 4 bases and 1 base, with 12 bases remaining between them. The germline V gene has CDR1 SGHRS and CDR2 YFSETQ. The CDR3 sequence: CASSIYTGSYNEQFF. The CDR3 DNA reads as TGCGCCAGCAGCATCTACACTGGTTCCTACAATGAGCAGTTCTTC. Complete variable domain (other parts from reference TRBV5-1 and TRBJ2-1): KAGVTQTPRYLIKTRGQQVTLSCSPISGHRSVSWYQQTPGQGLQFLFEYFSETQRNKGNFPGRFSGRQFSNSRSEMNVSTLELGDSALYLCASSIYTGSYNEQFFGPGTRLTVL.

This CDR3 is CASCAFQGLAGELFF. CDR3 sequence (DNA): TGTGCCAGCTGCGCTTTTCAGGGGCTCGCCGGGGAGCTGTTTTTT. The chain links TRBV18 to TRBJ2-2; possible D gene TRBD1, 6 bases. This CDR3 has 15 amino acids. Germline V gene data show CDR1 as KGHSH and CDR2 as LQKENI. V was trimmed by 7 bases and J by 6 bases, leaving 18 bases between them.

This clone was seen a single time. This chain uses TRBV15 with TRBJ1-5; 10 nucleotides align to TRBD1. Trimming at V came to 5 bases and at J to 6 bases, leaving 7 bases not matched to a gene. The CDR3 sequence is 15 residues long. CDR1 and CDR2 (germline): LNHNV, YYDKDF (reference sequence). The DNA for the CDR3 is TGTGCCACCAGCTCAGACAGGGGGCGGGTTCAGCCCCAGCATTTT. Its protein product is CATSSDRGRVQPQHF.

The rearrangement links TRBV5-4 to TRBJ2-2; 8 bases align to TRBD1. Germline V CDR1 and CDR2: SGHNT, YYREEE (reference sequence). The CDR3 sequence is 16 residues long. V shed 4 bases, J shed 3 bases, and the junction held 8 bases outside the gene matches. CDR3 protein: CASSRNGQGYTGELFF. The CDR3 nucleotides are TGTGCCAGCAGCCGGAACGGACAGGGCTACACCGGGGAGCTGTTTTTT.

This sequence joins TRBV19 and TRBJ2-7; D is unclear. This CDR3 is built from 12 residues. CDR1 is LNHDA and CDR2 is SQIVND in the germline V gene (reference sequence). V was cut by 3 bases and J by 0 bases, with 3 bases left in between. CDR3 sequence (DNA): TGTGCCAGTAGTATGCCCTCCTACGAGCAGTACTTC. This gives the protein CASSMPSYEQYF. Full variable domain (rest looked up from reference TRBV19 and TRBJ2-7): DGGITQSPKYLFRKEGQNVTLSCEQNLNHDAMYWYRQDPGQGLRLIYYSQIVNDFQKGDIAEGYSVSREKKESFPLTVTSAQKNPTAFYLCASSMPSYEQYFGPGTRLTVT.

The J gene is TRBJ1-4, the V gene TRBV28, with D uncertain. V was shortened by 6 bases and J by 2 bases, with 10 bases between the two germline ends. Per the germline V gene, CDR1 is MDHEN and CDR2 is SYDVKM. This CDR3 is built from 14 residues. The CDR3 spells CASRYPSTNEKLFF. The CDR3 DNA reads TGTGCCAGCAGATACCCGTCGACTAATGAAAAACTGTTTTTT.

The J gene is TRBJ2-1, the V gene TRBV18; 10 positions match TRBD2. CDR1 KGHSH and CDR2 LQKENI come from the germline V gene. The CDR3 totals 17 residues. The V gene end was trimmed by 1 base and the J gene end by 2 bases; junction bases not matched to a gene: 5. The CDR3 coding sequence is TGTGCCAGCTCACCACAACCGGGACTAGCGCCCTACAATGAGCAGTTCTTC. Translation: CASSPQPGLAPYNEQFF.

On this clone itself: An end of the junction does not agree with germline; a read error may underlie this. The chain recombines TRBV5-5 with TRBJ2-7, with TRBD1 matching over 11 bases. This CDR3 is 15 amino acids long. Germline V gives CDR1 SGHKS, CDR2 YYEKEE (reference sequence). The chain's CDR3 is CASSRRTGGSHEQYF. CDR3 DNA: TGTGCCAGCAGCCGTCGGACAGGGGGCTCCCACGAGCAGTACTTC.

This chain joins TRBV6-6 and TRBJ1-3; no clear D. Trimming took 7 bases from V and 0 from J, leaving 13 bases between them. The CDR3 sequence is 15 residues long. Germline CDR1 is MNHNY and CDR2 is SVGAGI (reference sequence). In nucleotides, the CDR3 is TGTGCCAGCACCCCGGATCAATACTCTGGAAACACCATATATTTT. Translation gives CASTPDQYSGNTIYF.

The chain links TRBV27 to TRBJ2-3; D gene unclear. This CDR3 is 15 amino acids long. Germline CDR1 reads MNHEY; CDR2 reads SMNVEV (reference sequence). Deletions cut 5 bases from V and 0 bases from J, with 12 bases between. The CDR3 loop reads CASSPRTTSTDTQYF. The CDR3 DNA is TGTGCCAGCAGTCCGAGGACCACTAGCACAGATACGCAGTATTTT.

This clone is a singleton in its sample. The chain combines TRBV15 with TRBJ2-1; TRBD1 agrees at 8 bases. Trimming at V came to 2 bases and at J to 5 bases, leaving 5 bases not matched to a gene. Germline V gene lookup returns CDR1 LNHNV and CDR2 YYDKDF (reference sequence). The CDR3 has 15 residues. The CDR3 nucleotides are TGTGCCACCAGCAGACAGGGGGCAGGGAACAATGAGCAGTTCTTC. It codes for CATSRQGAGNNEQFF. The full variable domain, its missing parts supplied by reference TRBV15 and TRBJ2-1, is DAMVIQNPRYQVTQFGKPVTLSCSQTLNHNVMYWYQQKSSQAPKLLFHYYDKDFNNEADTPDNFQSRRPNTSFCFLDIRSPGLGDTAMYLCATSRQGAGNNEQFFGPGTRLTVL.

The CDR3 DNA is TGCGCCAGCACTCTAGCGGGAGCTTCCTCCTACAATGAGCAGTTCTTC. Translating gives CASTLAGASSYNEQFF. V gene TRBV5-1 combines with J gene TRBJ2-1; TRBD2 agrees at 10 bases. The CDR3 loop spans 16 amino acids. CDR1 is SGHRS, CDR2 YFSETQ, per germline. Trimming cost V 6 bases and J 0 bases; bases outside gene matches: 6.

The rearrangement uses TRBV10-1 and TRBJ2-7; TRBD1 matches 8 bases. The germline V gene encodes CDR1 WNHNN and CDR2 SYGVQD (reference sequence). V gave up 0 bases and J gave up 5 bases; unmatched junction bases: 9. The CDR3 has 16 amino acids. CDR3 amino acids: CASSESRTGKRNEQYF. In DNA, the CDR3 is TGCGCCAGCAGTGAGTCGAGGACAGGGAAGAGGAACGAGCAGTACTTC.

Details on this clone: Other DNA sequences in the same sample also yield this CDR3. V usage is TRBV7-9 and J usage is TRBJ2-1; D is uncertain. Between the trimmed V and J ends, which lost 5 bases and 3 bases, there was a span of 5 bases. The CDR3 has 12 residues. CDR1 SEHNR and CDR2 FQNEAQ come from the germline V gene (reference sequence). CDR3 nucleotides: TGTGCCAGCAGCCCTCTCTACAATGAGCAGTTCTTC. Amino acid sequence: CASSPLYNEQFF.

This clone was seen a single time. The chain links TRBV13 to TRBJ1-5; TRBD1 might be the D (6 bases). CDR3 length: 13 amino acids. The V end was cut by 3 bases, the J end by 6 bases, with 9 bases between. Germline V lookup: CDR1 PRHDT, CDR2 FYEKMQ (reference sequence). This CDR3 is CASSFGGRQPQHF. CDR3 nucleotide sequence: TGTGCCAGCAGCTTTGGGGGGCGTCAGCCCCAGCATTTT.

With respect to this clone: The identical CDR3 is also encoded by other nucleotide sequences in the sample. The chain is built from TRBV27 and TRBJ1-5, with D possibly being TRBD1 (5 bases). The CDR3 is 13 residues long. V lost 2 bases and J 6 bases, leaving 8 bases between the germline ends. Germline V gives CDR1 MNHEY, CDR2 SMNVEV (reference sequence). The CDR3 DNA follows: TGTGCCAGCAGTTTAGGCCAGGGTCAGCCCCAGCATTTT. Translation: CASSLGQGQPQHF.

The chain's CDR3 is CASTGQGGNEQFF. DNA for the CDR3: TGTGCCAGCACGGGGCAGGGGGGCAATGAGCAGTTCTTC. The chain is built from TRBV28 and TRBJ2-1, with a tentative D call TRBD1 (7 bases). Trimming took 7 bases from V and 6 from J, leaving 13 bases between them. The CDR3 has 13 amino acids. CDR1 is MDHEN and CDR2 is SYDVKM in the germline V gene.

The CDR3 coding sequence is TGTGCCAGCAGCCCTACGCCGAGTCGGGGTACAGAGACCCAGTACTTC. Encoded protein: CASSPTPSRGTETQYF. The rearrangement uses TRBV7-9 and TRBJ2-5; TRBD2 is a possible D gene (5 bases). In germline, CDR1 is SEHNR, CDR2 FQNEAQ (reference sequence). The ends were cut back, 5 bases at V and 4 bases at J, with 20 bases in the middle. This CDR3 is built from 16 residues.

Details on this clone: Other DNA sequences within the sample encode an identical CDR3. DNA for the CDR3: TGTGCCAGCAGTGCGCGCGAGACCCAGTACTTC. Its translation is CASSARETQYF. The V gene is TRBV6-5, the J gene TRBJ2-5; D unresolved. Per germline, CDR1 MNHEY and CDR2 SVGAGI. The CDR3 has 11 amino acids. V was trimmed by 5 bases and J by 5 bases, leaving 6 bases between them.

This sequence joins TRBV29-1 and TRBJ2-2, with D possibly TRBD2 on 5 matching bases. V was shortened by 4 bases and J by 6 bases, with 6 bases between the two germline ends. The CDR3 totals 11 residues. Germline V gene sequence: CDR1 SQVTM, CDR2 ANQGSEA. In DNA form, the CDR3 reads TGCAGCGTTGGGGAGTCCGGGGAGCTGTTTTTT. Translated, it gives CSVGESGELFF.

This clone was recorded once. The rearrangement uses TRBV4-1 and TRBJ2-7; TRBD1 might be the D (6 bases). CDR1 is MGHRA, CDR2 YSYEKL, per germline. The CDR3 spans 16 residues. Trimming took 1 base from V and 2 from J, leaving 15 bases between them. CDR3 in DNA: TGCGCCAGCAGCCAAGGGGCAGGGGAAATTACCTACGAGCAGTACTTC. Translated: CASSQGAGEITYEQYF.